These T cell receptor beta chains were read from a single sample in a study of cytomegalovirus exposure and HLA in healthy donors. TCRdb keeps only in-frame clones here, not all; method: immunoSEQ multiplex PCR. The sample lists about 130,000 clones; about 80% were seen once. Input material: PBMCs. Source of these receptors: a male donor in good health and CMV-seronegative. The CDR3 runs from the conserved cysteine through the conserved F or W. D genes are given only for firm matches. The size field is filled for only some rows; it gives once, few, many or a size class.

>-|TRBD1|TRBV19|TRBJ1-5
CASSIPGQGAKQPQHF
TGTGCCAGTAGTATACCCGGACAGGGGGCAAAACAGCCCCAGCATTTT
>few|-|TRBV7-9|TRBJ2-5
CSSSGGQAEETQYF
TGTTCCAGCAGCGGGGGACAGGCAGAAGAGACCCAGTACTTC
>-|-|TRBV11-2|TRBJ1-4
CASSRGGQEKLFF
TGTGCCAGCAGTCGGGGGGGGCAAGAAAAACTGTTTTTT
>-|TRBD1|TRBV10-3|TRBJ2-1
CAIRTGVRDEQFF
TGTGCCATCAGGACAGGGGTCAGGGATGAGCAGTTCTTC
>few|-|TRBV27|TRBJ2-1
CASRRVVIAPYNEQFF
TGTGCCAGCAGGAGGGTAGTTATTGCCCCCTACAATGAGCAGTTCTTC
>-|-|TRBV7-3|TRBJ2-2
CASSGANTGELFF
TGTGCCAGCAGTGGAGCGAACACCGGGGAGCTGTTTTTT
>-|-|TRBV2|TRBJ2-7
CASSYAGYEQYF
TGTGCCAGCAGCTACGCAGGGTACGAGCAGTACTTC
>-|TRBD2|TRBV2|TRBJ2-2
CAGGGPNTGELFF
TGTGCCGGCGGGGGGCCGAACACCGGGGAGCTGTTTTTT
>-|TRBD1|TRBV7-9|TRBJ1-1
CSSSKRQGRNTEAFF
TGTTCCAGCAGCAAACGACAGGGGAGGAACACTGAAGCTTTCTTT
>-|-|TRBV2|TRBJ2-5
CASRYGGEETQYF
TGTGCCAGCAGGTACGGGGGAGAAGAGACCCAGTACTTC
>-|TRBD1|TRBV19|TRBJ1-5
CASSTTGGDQPQHF
TGTGCCAGTAGTACCACAGGGGGCGATCAGCCCCAGCATTTT
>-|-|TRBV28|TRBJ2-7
CASSPHSYEQYF
TGTGCCAGCAGCCCACATTCCTACGAGCAGTACTTC
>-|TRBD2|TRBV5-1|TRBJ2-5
CASSSTLAGVETQYF
TGCGCCAGCAGCTCGACTCTAGCGGGCGTAGAGACCCAGTACTTC
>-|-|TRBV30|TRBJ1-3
CAWSVDRTGRSGNTIYF
TGTGCCTGGAGTGTAGATCGCACAGGCCGCTCTGGAAACACCATATATTTT
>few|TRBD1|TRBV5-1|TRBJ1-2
CASRPGTGGYGYTF
TGCGCCAGCAGACCCGGGACAGGGGGCTATGGCTACACCTTC
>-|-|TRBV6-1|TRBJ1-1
CASTKTGHEEAFF
TGTGCCAGCACCAAAACCGGACATGAGGAGGCTTTCTTT
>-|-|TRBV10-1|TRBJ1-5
CASSEQSNQPQHF
TGCGCCAGCAGTGAACAGAGCAATCAGCCCCAGCATTTT
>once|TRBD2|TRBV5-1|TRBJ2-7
CASSRGLAGEGLSYEQYF
TGCGCCAGCAGCAGGGGACTAGCGGGTGAGGGACTCTCCTACGAGCAGTACTTC
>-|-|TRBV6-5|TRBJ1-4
CASSYKGHIWEKLFF
TGTGCCAGCAGTTACAAGGGACATATCTGGGAAAAACTGTTTTTT
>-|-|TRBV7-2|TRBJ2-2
CASTARGGGFANTGELFF
TGTGCCAGCACGGCTAGAGGGGGGGGTTTCGCGAACACCGGGGAGCTGTTTTTT
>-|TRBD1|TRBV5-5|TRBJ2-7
CASSLEGTGGAEWYGQYF
TGTGCCAGCAGCTTGGAAGGGACAGGGGGCGCCGAGTGGTATGGGCAGTACTTC
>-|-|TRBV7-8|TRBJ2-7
CASSLSLGDRSPYEQYF
TGTGCCAGCAGCCTATCATTAGGAGACCGATCTCCCTACGAGCAGTACTTC
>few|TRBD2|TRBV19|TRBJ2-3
CASSSGLAGRTDTQYF
TGTGCCAGTAGTTCGGGACTAGCGGGCCGCACAGATACGCAGTATTTT
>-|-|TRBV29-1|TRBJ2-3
CSVELSVGTDTQYF
TGCAGCGTTGAGTTGTCCGTCGGCACAGATACGCAGTATTTT
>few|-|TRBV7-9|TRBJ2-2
CASSLVLNTGELFF
TGTGCCAGCAGCTTAGTACTGAACACCGGGGAGCTGTTTTTT
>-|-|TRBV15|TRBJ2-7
CATSRDGPGAAYEQYF
TGTGCCACCAGCAGAGATGGCCCAGGGGCTGCCTACGAGCAGTACTTC
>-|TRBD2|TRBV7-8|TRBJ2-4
CASSIGGLAGAAIAKNIQYF
TGTGCCAGCAGCATTGGCGGACTAGCGGGGGCGGCTATAGCCAAAAACATTCAGTACTTC
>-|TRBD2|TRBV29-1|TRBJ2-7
CSVGMAGASYEQYF
TGCAGCGTTGGGATGGCGGGAGCTTCCTACGAGCAGTACTTC
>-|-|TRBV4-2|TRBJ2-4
CASSQDQGMNIQYF
TGTGCCAGCAGCCAAGATCAGGGTATGAACATTCAGTACTTC
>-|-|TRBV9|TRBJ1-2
CASSVGGHGYTF
TGTGCCAGCAGCGTAGGAGGGCATGGCTACACCTTC
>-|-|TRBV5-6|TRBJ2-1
CASSPGTYNEQFF
TGTGCCAGCAGTCCCGGGACTTACAATGAGCAGTTCTTC
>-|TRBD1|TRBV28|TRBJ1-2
CASSFDRGRYGYTF
TGTGCCAGCAGTTTCGACAGGGGACGCTATGGCTACACCTTC
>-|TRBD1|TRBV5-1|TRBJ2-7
CASSDRDRGSKTQYF
TGCGCCAGCAGCGATAGGGACAGGGGGAGCAAAACGCAGTACTTC
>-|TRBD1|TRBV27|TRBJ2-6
CASSLRPGQGAGGANVLTF
TGTGCCAGCAGTTTAAGACCGGGACAGGGGGCTGGTGGGGCCAACGTCCTGACTTTC
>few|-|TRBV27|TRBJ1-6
CASSFDRSISPLHF
TGTGCCAGCAGTTTCGACAGGTCGATATCACCCCTCCACTTT
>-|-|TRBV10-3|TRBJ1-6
CAISDGGADSGSPLHF
TGTGCCATCAGTGATGGGGGGGCTGATTCGGGTTCACCCCTCCACTTT
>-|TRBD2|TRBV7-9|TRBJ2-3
CASSVIAGGETDTQYF
TGTGCCAGCAGCGTTATAGCGGGGGGGGAGACAGATACGCAGTATTTT
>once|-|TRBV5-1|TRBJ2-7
CASSLAQGGSEQYF
TGCGCCAGCAGCTTGGCCCAGGGTGGATCCGAGCAGTACTTC
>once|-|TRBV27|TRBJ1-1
CASSTWDIRLDRMTEAFF
TGTGCCAGCAGTACATGGGACATCAGATTGGACCGGATGACTGAAGCTTTCTTT
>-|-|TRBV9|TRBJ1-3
CASSGTPGNTIYF
TGTGCCAGCAGTGGGACACCTGGAAACACCATATATTTT
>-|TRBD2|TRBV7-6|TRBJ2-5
CASSLGQAGGRTQYF
TGTGCCAGCAGCTTGGGGCAAGCGGGGGGTAGGACCCAGTACTTC
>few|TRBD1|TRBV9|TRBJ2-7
CASSRKDRSYEQYF
TGTGCCAGCAGCCGGAAGGACAGGAGCTACGAGCAGTACTTC
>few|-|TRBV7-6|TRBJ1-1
CASSLSGLLIYTEAFF
TGTGCCAGCAGCTTATCGGGACTCCTAATATACACTGAAGCTTTCTTT
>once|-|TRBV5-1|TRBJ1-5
CASSLGEGEQPQHF
TGCGCCAGCAGCTTGGGGGAAGGGGAACAGCCCCAGCATTTT